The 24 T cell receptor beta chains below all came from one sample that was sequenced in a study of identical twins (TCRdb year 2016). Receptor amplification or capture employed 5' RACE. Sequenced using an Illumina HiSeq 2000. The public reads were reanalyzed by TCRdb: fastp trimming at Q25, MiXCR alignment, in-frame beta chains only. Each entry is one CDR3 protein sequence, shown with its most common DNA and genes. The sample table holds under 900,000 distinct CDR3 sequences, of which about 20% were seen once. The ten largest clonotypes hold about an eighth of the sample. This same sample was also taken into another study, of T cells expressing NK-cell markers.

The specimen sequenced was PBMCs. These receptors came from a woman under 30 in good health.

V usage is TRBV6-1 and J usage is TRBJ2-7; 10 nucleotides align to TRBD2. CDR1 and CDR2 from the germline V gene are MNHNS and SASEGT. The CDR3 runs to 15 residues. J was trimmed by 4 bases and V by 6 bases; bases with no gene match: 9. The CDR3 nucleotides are TGTGCCAGCAGAAGCGGGGGGGCCGCCATATACGAGCAGTACTTC. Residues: CASRSGGAAIYEQYF.

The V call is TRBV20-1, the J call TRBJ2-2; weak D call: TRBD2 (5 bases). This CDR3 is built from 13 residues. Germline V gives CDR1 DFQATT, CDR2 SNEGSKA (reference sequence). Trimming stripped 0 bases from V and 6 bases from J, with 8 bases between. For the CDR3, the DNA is TGCAGTGCTAGAGATTTGAGGGCCGGGGAGCTGTTTTTT. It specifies CSARDLRAGELFF.

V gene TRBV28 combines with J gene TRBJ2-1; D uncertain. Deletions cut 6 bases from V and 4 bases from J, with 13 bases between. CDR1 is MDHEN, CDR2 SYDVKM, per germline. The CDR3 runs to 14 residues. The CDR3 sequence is CASSFGRLYNEQFF. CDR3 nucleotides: TGTGCCAGCAGCTTCGGGCGCCTGTACAATGAGCAGTTCTTC. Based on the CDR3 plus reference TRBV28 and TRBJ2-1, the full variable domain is DVKVTQSSRYLVKRTGEKVFLECVQDMDHENMFWYRQDPGLGLRLIYFSYDVKMKEKGDIPEGYSVSREKKERFSLILESASTNQTSMYLCASSFGRLYNEQFFGPGTRLTVL.

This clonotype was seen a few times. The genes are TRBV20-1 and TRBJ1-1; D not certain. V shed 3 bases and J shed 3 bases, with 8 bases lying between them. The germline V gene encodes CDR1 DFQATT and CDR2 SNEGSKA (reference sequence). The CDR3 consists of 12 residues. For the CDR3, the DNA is TGCAGTGCTAGCCAGGCTTACACTGAAGCTTTCTTT. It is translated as CSASQAYTEAFF.

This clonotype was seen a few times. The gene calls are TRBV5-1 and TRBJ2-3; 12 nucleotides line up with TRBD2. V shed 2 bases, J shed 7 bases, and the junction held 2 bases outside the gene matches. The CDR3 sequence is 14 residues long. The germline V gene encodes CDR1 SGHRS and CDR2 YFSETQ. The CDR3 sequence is CASSFLAGGNTQYF. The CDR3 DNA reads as TGCGCCAGCAGCTTCCTAGCGGGGGGGAATACGCAGTATTTT.

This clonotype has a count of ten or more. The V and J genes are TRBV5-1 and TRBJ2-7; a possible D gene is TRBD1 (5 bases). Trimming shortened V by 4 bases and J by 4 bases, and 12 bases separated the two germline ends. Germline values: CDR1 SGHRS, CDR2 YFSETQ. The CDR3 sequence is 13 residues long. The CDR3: CASSPEDIYEQYF. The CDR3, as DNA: TGCGCCAGCAGCCCCGAGGACATTTACGAGCAGTACTTC.

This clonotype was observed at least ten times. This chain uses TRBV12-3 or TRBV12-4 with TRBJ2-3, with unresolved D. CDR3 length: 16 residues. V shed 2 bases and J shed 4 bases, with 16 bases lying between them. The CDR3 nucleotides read TGTGCCAGCAGTTTAAAAGCCCACTACCAGGCAGATACGCAGTATTTT. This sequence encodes CASSLKAHYQADTQYF.

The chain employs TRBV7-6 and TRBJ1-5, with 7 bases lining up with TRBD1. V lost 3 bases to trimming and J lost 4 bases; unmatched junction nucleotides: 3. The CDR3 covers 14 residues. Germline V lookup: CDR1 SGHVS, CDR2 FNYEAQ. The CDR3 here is CASSLDRFNQPQHF. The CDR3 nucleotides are TGTGCCAGCAGCTTGGACAGGTTTAATCAGCCCCAGCATTTT. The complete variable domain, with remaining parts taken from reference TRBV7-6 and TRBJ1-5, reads GAGVSQSPRYKVTKRGQDVALRCDPISGHVSLYWYRQALGQGPEFLTYFNYEAQQDKSGLPNDRFSAERPEGSISTLTIQRTEQRDSAMYRCASSLDRFNQPQHFGDGTRLSIL.

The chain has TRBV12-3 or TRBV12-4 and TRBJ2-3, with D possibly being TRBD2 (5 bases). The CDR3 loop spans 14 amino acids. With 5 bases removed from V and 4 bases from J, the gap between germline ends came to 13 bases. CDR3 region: CASSQAVGADTQYF. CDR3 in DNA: TGTGCCAGCAGTCAAGCGGTGGGAGCAGATACGCAGTATTTT.

CDR3 nucleotide sequence: TGCGCCAGCAGCCAAGATGCACCCAGGGCGACTATCGACCAAGAGACCCAGTACTTC. This sequence encodes CASSQDAPRATIDQETQYF. V gene TRBV4-1 combines with J gene TRBJ2-5; D is possibly TRBD1 or TRBD2 (5 bases each). The germline V and J ends were trimmed by 0 bases and 0 bases, with 20 bases remaining between them. CDR3 length: 19 amino acids. The germline V gene encodes CDR1 MGHRA and CDR2 YSYEKL.

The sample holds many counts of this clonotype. Here the CDR3 DNA reads TGTGCCAGCAGGAGGCACCGTTGCTCTGGAAACACCATATATTTT. Protein product: CASRRHRCSGNTIYF. This chain uses TRBV6-9 with TRBJ1-3; D uncertain. The CDR3 sequence is 15 residues long. Deletions cut 6 bases from V and 0 bases from J, with 12 bases between. Germline CDR1 is MNHGY and CDR2 is SVAAGI.

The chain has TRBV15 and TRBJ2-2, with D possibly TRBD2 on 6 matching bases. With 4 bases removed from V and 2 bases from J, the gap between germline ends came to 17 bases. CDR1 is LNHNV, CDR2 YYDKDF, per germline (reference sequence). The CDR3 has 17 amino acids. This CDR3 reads CATSNVPGTLNTGELFF. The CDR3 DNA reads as TGTGCCACCAGCAACGTTCCCGGGACTCTAAACACCGGGGAGCTGTTTTTT. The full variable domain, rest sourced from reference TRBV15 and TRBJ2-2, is DAMVIQNPRYQVTQFGKPVTLSCSQTLNHNVMYWYQQKSSQAPKLLFHYYDKDFNNEADTPDNFQSRRPNTSFCFLDIRSPGLGDTAMYLCATSNVPGTLNTGELFFGEGSRLTVL.

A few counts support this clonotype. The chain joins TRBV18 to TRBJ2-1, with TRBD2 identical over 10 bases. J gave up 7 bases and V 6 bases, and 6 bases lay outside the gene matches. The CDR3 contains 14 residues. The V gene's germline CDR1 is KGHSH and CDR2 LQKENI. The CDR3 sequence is CASSLAGARNEQFF. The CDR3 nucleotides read TGTGCCAGCTCGCTAGCGGGGGCCAGAAATGAGCAGTTCTTC.

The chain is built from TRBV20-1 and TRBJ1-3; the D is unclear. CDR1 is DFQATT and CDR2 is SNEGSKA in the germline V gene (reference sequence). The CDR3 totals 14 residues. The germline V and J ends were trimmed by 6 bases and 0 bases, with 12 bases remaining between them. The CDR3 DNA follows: TGCAGTGCCTGGACGCCATCCTCTGGAAACACCATATATTTT. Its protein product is CSAWTPSSGNTIYF.

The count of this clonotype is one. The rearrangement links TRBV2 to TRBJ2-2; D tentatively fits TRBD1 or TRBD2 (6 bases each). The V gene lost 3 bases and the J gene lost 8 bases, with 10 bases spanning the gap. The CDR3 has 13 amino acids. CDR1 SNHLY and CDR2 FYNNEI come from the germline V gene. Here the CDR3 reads CASSDRGGGELFF. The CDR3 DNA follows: TGTGCCAGCAGTGACAGGGGAGGTGGGGAGCTGTTTTTT.

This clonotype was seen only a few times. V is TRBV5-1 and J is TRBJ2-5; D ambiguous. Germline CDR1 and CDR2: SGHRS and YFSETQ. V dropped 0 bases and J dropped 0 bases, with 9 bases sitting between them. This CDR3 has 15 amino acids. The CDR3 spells CASSLATRYQETQYF. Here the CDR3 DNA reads TGCGCCAGCAGCTTGGCTACCAGGTACCAAGAGACCCAGTACTTC.

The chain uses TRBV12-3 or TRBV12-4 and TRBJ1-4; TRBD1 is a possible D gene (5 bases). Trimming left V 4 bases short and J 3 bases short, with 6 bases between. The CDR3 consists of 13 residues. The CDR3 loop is CASSWGANEKLFF. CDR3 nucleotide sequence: TGTGCCAGCAGTTGGGGGGCTAATGAAAAACTGTTTTTT.

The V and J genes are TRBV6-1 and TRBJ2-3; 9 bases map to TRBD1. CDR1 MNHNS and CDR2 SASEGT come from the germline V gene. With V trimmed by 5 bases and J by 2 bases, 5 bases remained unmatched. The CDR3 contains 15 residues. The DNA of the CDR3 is TGTGCCAGCAGTCTCCGGACAGGGGTCACAGATACGCAGTATTTT. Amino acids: CASSLRTGVTDTQYF.

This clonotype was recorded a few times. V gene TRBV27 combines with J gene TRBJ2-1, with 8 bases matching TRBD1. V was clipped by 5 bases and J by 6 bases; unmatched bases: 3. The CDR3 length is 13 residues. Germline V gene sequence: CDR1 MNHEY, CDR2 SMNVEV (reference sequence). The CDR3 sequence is CASSRQGPNEQFF. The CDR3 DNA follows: TGTGCCAGCAGTCGACAGGGGCCCAATGAGCAGTTCTTC.

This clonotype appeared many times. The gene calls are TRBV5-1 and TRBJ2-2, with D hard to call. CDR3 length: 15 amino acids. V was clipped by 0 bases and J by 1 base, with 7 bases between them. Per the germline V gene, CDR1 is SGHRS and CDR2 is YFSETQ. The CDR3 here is CASSLGHKNTGELFF. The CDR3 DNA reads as TGCGCCAGCAGCTTGGGACACAAGAACACCGGGGAGCTGTTTTTT.

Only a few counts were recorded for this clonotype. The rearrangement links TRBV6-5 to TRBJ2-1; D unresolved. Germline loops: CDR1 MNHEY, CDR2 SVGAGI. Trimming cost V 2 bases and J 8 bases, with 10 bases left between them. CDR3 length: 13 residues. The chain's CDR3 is CASSYPGSDEQFF. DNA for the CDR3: TGTGCCAGCAGTTACCCCGGGTCGGATGAGCAGTTCTTC.

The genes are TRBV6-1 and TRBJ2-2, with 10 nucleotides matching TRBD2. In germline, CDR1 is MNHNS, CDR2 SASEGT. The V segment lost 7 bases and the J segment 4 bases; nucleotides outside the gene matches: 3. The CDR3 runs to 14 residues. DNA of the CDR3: TGTGCCAGCACTCGGACTAGCGGCACCGGGGAGCTGTTTTTT. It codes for CASTRTSGTGELFF.

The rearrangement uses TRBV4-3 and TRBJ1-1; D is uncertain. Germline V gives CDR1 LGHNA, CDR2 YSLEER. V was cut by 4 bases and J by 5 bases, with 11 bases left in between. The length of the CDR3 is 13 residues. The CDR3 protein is CASSLTPYTEAFF. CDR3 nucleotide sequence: TGCGCCAGCAGCCTCACACCATATACTGAAGCTTTCTTT.

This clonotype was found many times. The CDR3 DNA reads TGTGCCAGCGCTGGGGAGAGTCCCCGGCCCTACGAGCAGTACTTC. Encoded protein: CASAGESPRPYEQYF. This chain links TRBV12-3 or TRBV12-4 with TRBJ2-7, with D perhaps matching TRBD2 (5 bases). The CDR3 sequence is 15 residues long. V was trimmed by 8 bases and J by 2 bases, leaving 19 bases between them.